These 21 T cell receptor beta chains were sequenced from one sample in a study of blood T cells in healthy people across ages. A second PCR, run for roughly 7 to 12 cycles, used a sample-barcoded 5' primer plus a J-beta primer mix. Each CDR3 protein is one row after TCRdb ran MiXCR on the 5' RACE reads. The table records about 580,000 distinct CDR3 sequences, under 55% of them present only once. The sequenced sample was blood. The receptors shown here come from a man aged 80 or over in good health.

CDR3 sequence reads: CASRETPGGEQYF. As DNA, the CDR3 is TGCGCCAGCAGAGAAACTCCCGGTGGCGAGCAGTACTTC. The gene calls are TRBV10-2 and TRBJ2-5; no clear D gene. The J call is in doubt because the DNA end fits TRBJ2-7 better. CDR1 is WSHSY and CDR2 is SAAADI in the germline V gene. The CDR3 has 13 residues.

The rearrangement links TRBV4-3 to TRBJ2-1; 8 bases are a match to TRBD2. There are 17 residues in the CDR3. Looked up from germline, CDR1 is LGHNA and CDR2 is YSLEER. J gave up 3 bases and V 0 bases, and 7 bases lay outside the gene matches. CDR3 region: CASSQDPLSGSYNEQFF. DNA of the CDR3: TGCGCCAGCAGCCAAGATCCCTTAAGCGGGAGCTACAATGAGCAGTTCTTC.

Regarding this clonotype: The junction shows a germline mismatch at one end, possibly a read error. The V call is TRBV6-1, the J call TRBJ1-5; perhaps TRBD1 as D (5 bases). This CDR3 is built from 16 residues. Per germline, CDR1 MNHNS and CDR2 SASEGT. CDR3 in amino acids: CVSSRMSRQPNQPQHF. The CDR3 DNA follows: TGTGTCAGCAGTAGGATGAGTAGACAGCCCAATCAGCCCCAGCATTTT.

The rearrangement joins TRBV27 to TRBJ2-7; D is perhaps TRBD1 (5 bases). Germline-derived CDR1 and CDR2 are MNHEY and SMNVEV (reference sequence). The CDR3 is made up of 14 amino acids. V shed 4 bases and J shed 2 bases, with 12 bases lying between them. The CDR3 DNA sequence: TGTGCCAGCAGTTCGTCAGACAGAACCTACGAGCAGTACTTC. It translates to CASSSSDRTYEQYF.

This clonotype was seen many times. The genes are TRBV7-9 and TRBJ1-4; TRBD1 matches 7 bases. Looked up from germline, CDR1 is SEHNR and CDR2 is FQNEAQ (reference sequence). The CDR3 totals 14 residues. V gave up 6 bases and J gave up 6 bases; unmatched junction bases: 7. The CDR3 DNA sequence: TGTGCCAGCAGGAGACAGGGAAGGGATGAAAAACTGTTTTTT. Protein: CASRRQGRDEKLFF.

This clonotype was seen only once. The junction differs from germline at one of its ends, possibly a read error. The V and J genes are TRBV5-1 and TRBJ2-3, with no clear D. Germline V lookup: CDR1 SGHRS, CDR2 YFSETQ. The CDR3 runs to 14 residues. The CDR3 DNA is TGCGCCAGCAGCTTGGCCGAAGACACAGATACGCCGTATTTT. This sequence encodes CASSLAEDTDTPYF.

Regarding this clonotype: Germline is not matched at one junction end, which may reflect a read error. The V and J genes are TRBV5-8 and TRBJ2-7; D uncertain. Germline V CDR1 and CDR2: SGHTS, YDEGEE. The CDR3 runs 15 residues. The CDR3 DNA sequence: TGTGCCGGCAGCGCGGCCACCGGAATGGCCTACGAGCAGTACTTC. As protein: CAGSAATGMAYEQYF.

The chain recombines TRBV7-3 with TRBJ2-3; D unclear. The CDR3 totals 16 residues. Germline CDR1 reads SGHTA; CDR2 reads FQGTGA. Trimming stripped 2 bases from V and 2 bases from J, with 14 bases between. CDR3 nucleotides: TGTGCCAGCAGCTTAGGTCGGTCGATCCACACAGATACGCAGTATTTT. It yields the protein CASSLGRSIHTDTQYF. The whole variable domain, remainder taken from reference TRBV7-3 and TRBJ2-3, is GAGVSQTPSNKVTEKGKYVELRCDPISGHTALYWYRQSLGQGPEFLIYFQGTGAADDSGLPNDRFFAVRPEGSVSTLKIQRTERGDSAVYLCASSLGRSIHTDTQYFGPGTRLTVL.

In the case of this clonotype: This could be a read error, since a much larger clone is one nucleotide away. The DNA of the CDR3 is TGCGGTGCTAGAGATCGGGTGGCCGAAGCTTTCTTT. This encodes CGARDRVAEAFF. The genes are TRBV20-1 and TRBJ1-1; unclear D gene. The CDR3 covers 12 residues. The germline CDR1 and CDR2 sequences are DFQATT and SNEGSKA (reference sequence).

This clonotype was seen only a few times. This chain uses TRBV12-5 with TRBJ2-1; D is perhaps TRBD1 or TRBD2 (6 bases each). CDR3 length equals 17 residues. Trimming shortened V by 8 bases and J by 0 bases, and 20 bases separated the two germline ends. Germline loops: CDR1 LGHNT, CDR2 FRNRAP. The CDR3 sequence: CASIGGGPMSSYNEQFF. The CDR3 bases are TGTGCTAGTATCGGGGGCGGACCGATGAGCTCCTACAATGAGCAGTTCTTC.

This rearrangement joins TRBV7-2 to TRBJ2-4; D is undetermined. Germline V gives CDR1 SGHTA, CDR2 FQGNSA. CDR3 length: 15 residues. V lost 4 bases and J lost 1, with 11 bases in between. In DNA, the CDR3 is TGTGCCAGCAGCTCCCGGTCTAAGGCCAAAAACATTCAGTACTTC. As protein: CASSSRSKAKNIQYF.

This clonotype was counted between two and nine times. The chain is built from TRBV20-1 and TRBJ2-7, with D tentatively TRBD2 (6 bases). The CDR3 consists of 14 residues. Germline CDR1 is DFQATT and CDR2 is SNEGSKA (reference sequence). Trimming pared 5 bases from V and 7 bases from J, leaving 21 bases between. The CDR3 sequence is CSAGKLAVGNEQYF. The DNA of the CDR3 is TGCAGTGCTGGGAAACTAGCCGTAGGAAATGAGCAGTACTTC.

The chain combines TRBV6-2 or TRBV6-3 with TRBJ2-5; the D gene is possibly TRBD1 (6 bases). There are 17 residues in the CDR3. Germline CDR1 and CDR2: MNHEY and SVGEGT. The V end was cut by 7 bases, the J end by 4 bases, with 25 bases between. The CDR3 here is CASTFLGAGVGRETQYF. DNA of the CDR3: TGTGCCAGCACCTTCCTGGGGGCTGGAGTTGGGAGAGAGACCCAGTACTTC.

This clonotype was counted ten times or more. This chain uses TRBV6-6 with TRBJ1-2; 11 bases line up with TRBD1. In germline, CDR1 is MNHNY, CDR2 SVGAGI (reference sequence). With V trimmed by 6 bases and J by 8 bases, 11 bases remained unmatched. The CDR3 is 15 amino acids. The CDR3 DNA sequence: TGTGCCAGCAGAGACCCGGGACAGGGGGTCTTCGGCTACACCTTC. It specifies CASRDPGQGVFGYTF.

This sequence joins TRBV7-9 and TRBJ2-5; D is unresolved. V lost 6 bases and J 5 bases, leaving 13 bases between the germline ends. The germline V gene encodes CDR1 SEHNR and CDR2 FQNEAQ (reference sequence). The CDR3 runs to 13 residues. The CDR3 bases are TGTGCCAGCAGGGCGTCCGCTTGGGAGACCCAGTACTTC. It yields the protein CASRASAWETQYF.

V usage is TRBV3-1 and J usage is TRBJ1-1, with D tentatively TRBD1 (5 bases). There are 12 residues in the CDR3. V gave up 8 bases and J gave up 7 bases, with 14 bases separating them. Germline CDR1 LGHDT, CDR2 YNNKEL (reference sequence). The CDR3 bases are TGTGCCAGCGGTGGATGGGGGGATGAAGCTTTCTTT. Translating it yields CASGGWGDEAFF.

The chain joins TRBV7-6 to TRBJ2-1, with D maybe TRBD2 (6 bases). The CDR3 consists of 17 residues. Trimming cost V 5 bases and J 0 bases, with 17 bases left between them. The germline V gene has CDR1 SGHVS and CDR2 FNYEAQ. CDR3: CASSRRASVSSYNEQFF. In DNA form, the CDR3 reads TGTGCCAGCAGCCGGAGGGCTAGCGTAAGCTCCTACAATGAGCAGTTCTTC.

This clonotype was counted between two and nine times. This chain uses TRBV20-1 with TRBJ2-1; perhaps TRBD1 as D (6 bases). The CDR3 sequence is 13 residues long. V gave up 0 bases and J gave up 9 bases, with 12 bases separating them. Per the germline V gene, CDR1 is DFQATT and CDR2 is SNEGSKA (reference sequence). The CDR3: CSAREGASGEQFF. In DNA form, the CDR3 reads TGCAGTGCTAGAGAGGGGGCTTCGGGTGAGCAGTTCTTC.

The rearrangement uses TRBV20-1 and TRBJ2-3, with 9 bases matching TRBD2. In germline, CDR1 is DFQATT, CDR2 SNEGSKA (reference sequence). The CDR3 is made up of 14 amino acids. The V gene end was trimmed by 3 bases and the J gene end by 2 bases; junction bases not matched to a gene: 3. In DNA form, the CDR3 reads TGCAGTGCTAGTGAGCGGGGGGTCACAGATACGCAGTATTTT. It is translated as CSASERGVTDTQYF.

The chain combines TRBV28 with TRBJ2-5; D call uncertain. Trimming cost V 6 bases and J 2 bases, with 7 bases left between them. Germline values: CDR1 MDHEN, CDR2 SYDVKM. The CDR3 extends over 12 amino acids. This CDR3 reads CASRSPQETQYF. The CDR3 region has the DNA TGTGCCAGCAGAAGTCCACAAGAGACCCAGTACTTC.

J is TRBJ1-1 and V is TRBV15; D is ambiguous. V was trimmed by 1 base and J by 5 bases, leaving 14 bases between them. Per germline, CDR1 LNHNV and CDR2 YYDKDF (reference sequence). CDR3 size: 15 residues. In DNA, the CDR3 is TGTGCCACCAGCAGAGGCGGTTTCGGGCGGACTGAAGCTTTCTTT. It encodes CATSRGGFGRTEAFF.